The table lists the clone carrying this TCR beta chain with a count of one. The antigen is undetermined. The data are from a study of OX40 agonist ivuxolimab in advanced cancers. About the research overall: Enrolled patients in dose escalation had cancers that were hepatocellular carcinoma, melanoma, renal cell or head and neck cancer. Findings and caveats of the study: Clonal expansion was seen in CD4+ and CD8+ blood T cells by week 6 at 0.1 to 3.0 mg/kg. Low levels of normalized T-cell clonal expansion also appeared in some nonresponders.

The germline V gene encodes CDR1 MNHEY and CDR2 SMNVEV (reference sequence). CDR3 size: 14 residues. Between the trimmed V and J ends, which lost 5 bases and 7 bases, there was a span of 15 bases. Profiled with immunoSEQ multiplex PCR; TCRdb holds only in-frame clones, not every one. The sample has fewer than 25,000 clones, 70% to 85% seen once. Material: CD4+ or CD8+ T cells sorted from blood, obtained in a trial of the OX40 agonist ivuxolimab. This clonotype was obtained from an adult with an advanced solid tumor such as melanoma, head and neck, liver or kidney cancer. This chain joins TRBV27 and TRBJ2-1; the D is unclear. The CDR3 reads CASSGRSLGNEQFF. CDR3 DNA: TGTGCCAGCAGTGGGCGAAGCTTGGGAAATGAGCAGTTCTTC.